This TCR beta chain was recovered during a study of blood T cell repertoires in COVID-19. Study information: Collection of acute and convalescent COVID-19 samples took place in the United States, Italy and Spain. PBMCs, B-cell-depleted T cells, or T cells provided the cDNA or gDNA that made up the material.

This clone was found a few times. In the source study's methods: Amplified reference gene primers provided the basis for estimating nucleated cell counts. Sequencing was performed with immunoSEQ multiplex PCR; in TCRdb, only in-frame clones are kept and a portion is missing. The V and J calls and clone size were taken over from that table, and D and trimming were inferred from the DNA. The table shows about 53,000 clones, with about three quarters occurring only once. CDR3 length: 13 amino acids. V gave up 5 bases and J gave up 6 bases, with 11 bases separating them. The germline gives CDR1 LNHDA, CDR2 SQIVND (reference sequence).

The clonotype comes from an older man with active or convalescent COVID-19. The sample was peripheral blood. The chain recombines TRBV19 with TRBJ1-5; no reliable D call. The CDR3 DNA reads TGTGCCAGTAGTTCGGGGTTTGGTCAGCCCCAGCATTTT. This sequence encodes CASSSGFGQPQHF.